These T cell receptor beta chains were read from a single sample in a study of blood T cells in healthy people across ages. TCRdb independently ran MiXCR on the 5' RACE reads; one entry per CDR3 protein. The table records roughly 1.5 million distinct CDR3 sequences, 42% of them present only once. Sequenced input: blood. The receptors stem from a woman younger than 35 in good health. The CDR3 runs from the conserved cysteine through the conserved F or W. A D gene is named only where the DNA matches it firmly. The size of a clone is reported for some rows only, either as once, few or many, or as a class for expanded clones.

j_gene: TRBJ2-2
len: 14
d_gene: TRBD1
v_gene: TRBV20-1
abundance: NA
CDR3nt: TGCAGTGCTAGAGACCCGACAGGGTCCGGGGAGCTGTTTTTT
CDR3aa: CSARDPTGSGELFF

j_gene: TRBJ2-5
len: 13
d_gene: NA
v_gene: TRBV9
abundance: NA
CDR3nt: TGTGCCAGAAAGTTGACAGACCAAGAGACCCAGTACTTC
CDR3aa: CARKLTDQETQYF

j_gene: TRBJ2-3
len: 17
d_gene: NA
v_gene: TRBV21-1
abundance: NA
CDR3nt: TGTGCCAGCAGCAAAGCTCTACTAGCGGGGGGCACAGATACGCAGTATTTT
CDR3aa: CASSKALLAGGTDTQYF

j_gene: TRBJ2-1
len: 16
d_gene: NA
v_gene: TRBV9
abundance: NA
CDR3nt: TGTGCCAGCAGCGTAGGAACAACCGCAAAACTTGATGAGCAGTTCTTC
CDR3aa: CASSVGTTAKLDEQFF

j_gene: TRBJ1-5
len: 13
d_gene: NA
v_gene: TRBV29-1
abundance: few
CDR3nt: TGCAGCGCTACGACAAATGATGGGCCCCCCTTGCATTTT
CDR3aa: CSATTNDGPPLHF

j_gene: TRBJ1-5
len: 15
d_gene: NA
v_gene: TRBV10-3
abundance: NA
CDR3nt: TGTGCCAGCGGGGACGGTGGCTATAGCAATCAGCCCCAGCATTTT
CDR3aa: CASGDGGYSNQPQHF

j_gene: TRBJ2-1
len: 18
d_gene: TRBD2
v_gene: TRBV12-3/TRBV12-4
abundance: NA
CDR3nt: TGTGCCAGCAGTTTAGAACTAGCGGGAGGTCCCTCCTACAATGAGCAGTTCTTC
CDR3aa: CASSLELAGGPSYNEQFF

j_gene: TRBJ2-3
len: 12
d_gene: NA
v_gene: TRBV25-1
abundance: NA
CDR3nt: TGTGCCAGCAGTGACGCCACAGATACGCAGTATTTT
CDR3aa: CASSDATDTQYF

j_gene: TRBJ2-3
len: 16
d_gene: NA
v_gene: TRBV6-2/TRBV6-3
abundance: NA
CDR3nt: TGTGCCAGCACAAGGTCGACCTTCACATCCACAGATACGCAGTATTTT
CDR3aa: CASTRSTFTSTDTQYF

j_gene: TRBJ1-2
len: 16
d_gene: NA
v_gene: TRBV15
abundance: NA
CDR3nt: TGTGCCACCAGCAGAGGGTCTCTTCAGTCGGGCTATGGCTACACCTTC
CDR3aa: CATSRGSLQSGYGYTF

j_gene: TRBJ2-1
len: 14
d_gene: NA
v_gene: TRBV27
abundance: NA
CDR3nt: TGTGCCAGCAGTCCGTTCGGCTCCTACAATGAGCAGTTCTTC
CDR3aa: CASSPFGSYNEQFF

j_gene: TRBJ1-4
len: 16
d_gene: NA
v_gene: TRBV12-3/TRBV12-4
abundance: NA
CDR3nt: TGTGCCAGCAGTTTAAAAGATTGGGTATCTAATGAAAAACTGTTTTTT
CDR3aa: CASSLKDWVSNEKLFF

j_gene: TRBJ1-4
len: 12
d_gene: NA
v_gene: TRBV6-1
abundance: NA
CDR3nt: TGTGCCAGCAGTCACCCTTGGGGGATTCTGTTTTTT
CDR3aa: CASSHPWGILFF

j_gene: TRBJ2-1
len: 16
d_gene: TRBD1
v_gene: TRBV27
abundance: NA
CDR3nt: TGTGCCAGCAGGCAACGACCAGACAGGGGGCGTAATGAGCAGTTCTTC
CDR3aa: CASRQRPDRGRNEQFF

j_gene: TRBJ2-7
len: 13
d_gene: NA
v_gene: TRBV7-2
abundance: NA
CDR3nt: TGTGCCAGCCTTAGGGACCGCCACTACGAGCAGTACTTC
CDR3aa: CASLRDRHYEQYF

j_gene: TRBJ1-6
len: 13
d_gene: NA
v_gene: TRBV20-1
abundance: NA
CDR3nt: TGCAGTGCCCGGACAGACTATGATTCACCCCTCCACTTT
CDR3aa: CSARTDYDSPLHF

j_gene: TRBJ2-5
len: 11
d_gene: NA
v_gene: TRBV12-3/TRBV12-4
abundance: NA
CDR3nt: TGTGCCAGCGGTAGGGAAGAGACCCAGTACTTC
CDR3aa: CASGREETQYF

j_gene: TRBJ2-5
len: 13
d_gene: NA
v_gene: TRBV20-1
abundance: NA
CDR3nt: TGCAGTGCTACAACCGGGAGTGGCTATGAGCAGTACTTC
CDR3aa: CSATTGSGYEQYF

j_gene: TRBJ2-7
len: 15
d_gene: TRBD2
v_gene: TRBV20-1
abundance: few
CDR3nt: TGCAGTGCTACAGCCCTTAGACTAGCGGACTACGAGCAGTACTTC
CDR3aa: CSATALRLADYEQYF

j_gene: TRBJ1-5
len: 14
d_gene: NA
v_gene: TRBV10-3
abundance: NA
CDR3nt: TGTGCCATCAGTCCAGGGTCCCCCAATCAGCCCCAGCATTTT
CDR3aa: CAISPGSPNQPQHF

j_gene: TRBJ2-7
len: 14
d_gene: TRBD1
v_gene: TRBV12-3/TRBV12-4
abundance: many
CDR3nt: TGTGCCAGCAGTCCGGGACAGGGCCCCTACGAGCAGTACTTC
CDR3aa: CASSPGQGPYEQYF

j_gene: TRBJ2-4
len: 19
d_gene: TRBD2
v_gene: TRBV4-1
abundance: few
CDR3nt: TGCGCCAGCAGCCAATATCCCTCTAGCGGGGGAGTAGCCAAAAACATTCAGTACTTC
CDR3aa: CASSQYPSSGGVAKNIQYF